These 12 T cell receptor beta chains share one sample of origin, sequenced in a study of monozygotic twins with inflammatory bowel disease. TCRdb reprocessed the 5' RACE reads; each CDR3 protein has one entry and no DNA is given. This sample's table has 200,000 to 250,000 distinct CDR3 sequences. What was sequenced was blood. Source of these receptors: a human donor with ulcerative colitis or Crohn's disease, or a healthy co-twin of an affected twin (not recorded which).

This rearrangement joins TRBV11-2 to TRBJ1-4. Germline-derived CDR1 and CDR2 are SGHAT and FQNNGV. This CDR3 is built from 14 residues. CDR3: CASSLRREGEKLFF.

This chain connects TRBV27 to TRBJ2-1; TCRdb selects TRBD2, and the lack of DNA leaves this call unchecked. The CDR3 has 18 amino acids. Per germline, CDR1 MNHEY and CDR2 SMNVEV (reference sequence). The CDR3 spells CASKFSGGKISSYNEQFF.

The chain is built from TRBV20-1 and TRBJ2-3; TCRdb calls TRBD2, which cannot be checked without DNA. The CDR3 has 16 residues. CDR1 DFQATT and CDR2 SNEGSKA come from the germline V gene (reference sequence). The CDR3 reads CSAFLVSGGNTDMQYF.

This rearrangement joins TRBV5-5 to TRBJ2-7; the D call from TCRdb, TRBD1, cannot be confirmed without DNA. The CDR3 length is 15 residues. The germline CDR1 and CDR2 sequences are SGHKS and YYEKEE (reference sequence). CDR3 region: CASSLVGTGVREQYF.

The chain recombines TRBV9 with TRBJ2-1. CDR1 and CDR2 from the germline V gene are SGDLS and YYNGEE. This CDR3 is 16 amino acids long. CDR3: CASSSFRLSSYNEQFF.

The chain carries TRBV20-1 and TRBJ1-2. CDR1 and CDR2 from the germline V gene are DFQATT and SNEGSKA (reference sequence). The CDR3 has 12 residues. The CDR3: CSAISRADGYTF.

The chain is built from TRBV11-2 and TRBJ2-2; without DNA, the TCRdb call of TRBD1 cannot be checked. CDR1 and CDR2 from the germline V gene are SGHAT and FQNNGV. The CDR3 runs 16 residues. This CDR3 reads CASSPRGSRSAGELFF.

The V and J genes are TRBV5-1 and TRBJ1-1; TCRdb's D call of TRBD1 is untestable without DNA. Germline V CDR1 and CDR2: SGHRS, YFSETQ. The CDR3 sequence is 15 residues long. This CDR3 is CASSLYRREQSEAFF.

The chain has TRBV7-2 and TRBJ1-5; the D call of TRBD1 rests on TCRdb alone, since no DNA is present to check it. The CDR3 is 15 residues long. Germline CDR1 and CDR2: SGHTA and FQGNSA. The CDR3 sequence: CASSFQGPVSQPQHF.

The chain combines TRBV12-3 or TRBV12-4 with TRBJ2-1; absent DNA, TCRdb's TRBD1 call cannot be checked. This CDR3 has 13 residues. CDR3 in amino acids: CASRRQGWDEQFF.

The chain has TRBV20-1 and TRBJ1-1. This CDR3 is 11 amino acids long. CDR1 DFQATT and CDR2 SNEGSKA come from the germline V gene (reference sequence). The CDR3 sequence is CSATTRERAFF.

This chain connects TRBV6-5 to TRBJ2-7; TCRdb indicates TRBD1, and absent DNA this call remains unverified. The V gene's germline CDR1 is MNHEY and CDR2 SVGAGI. This CDR3 has 15 residues. CDR3 region: CASSYSRGRIYEQYF.